The rows below give T cell receptor beta chains drawn from one sample of a study of blood T cell repertoires in COVID-19. Assay: immunoSEQ multiplex PCR; the TCRdb copy retains only in-frame clones and omits some. The data show about 190,000 clones, 78% seen once. Sample: peripheral blood. These receptor sequences come from a woman older than 75 with active or convalescent COVID-19. The CDR3 runs from the conserved cysteine through the conserved F or W. Fields, in order: V gene, clone size, J gene, D gene, CDR3 DNA, CDR3 protein. A D gene is named only where the DNA matches it firmly. Size values are once, few and many counts, or a class for expanded clones, and some rows have none.

>TRBV2|few|TRBJ1-3|TRBD1
TGTGCCAGCAGCGGCGGACAGGGGATGAACACCATATATTTT
CASSGGQGMNTIYF
>TRBV28|-|TRBJ2-7|TRBD1
TGTGCCAGCGCAGGGGGCTTTTCCTACGAGCAGTACTTC
CASAGGFSYEQYF
>TRBV12-3/TRBV12-4|-|TRBJ1-1|-
TGTGCCAGCAGTTTCGGGGGGCGGACTGAAGCTTTCTTT
CASSFGGRTEAFF
>TRBV6-2/TRBV6-3|-|TRBJ2-3|TRBD2
TGTGCCAGCAGTTACTCGGTTTCGACTAGCGGGGGATATCCCACAGATACGCAGTATTTT
CASSYSVSTSGGYPTDTQYF
>TRBV28|-|TRBJ1-2|TRBD1
TGTGCCAGCAGTCAACGGGACAGGAATGGCTACACCTTC
CASSQRDRNGYTF
>TRBV6-5|-|TRBJ2-1|-
TGTGCCAGCAGTTATTCCGTTAGCGGCTCGAACAATGAGCAGTTCTTC
CASSYSVSGSNNEQFF
>TRBV4-1|once|TRBJ2-5|TRBD2
TGCGCCAGCAGCCAACTCTCAGCGGGGGGCCTTGAGACCCAGTACTTC
CASSQLSAGGLETQYF
>TRBV7-9|-|TRBJ2-7|-
TGTGCCAGCAGCCACGGTAGGCAGGGGAAGACCTACGAGCAGTACTTC
CASSHGRQGKTYEQYF
>TRBV28|-|TRBJ1-1|-
TGTGCCAGCAGGTCTACAGGGAACACTGAAGCTTTCTTT
CASRSTGNTEAFF
>TRBV7-2|few|TRBJ1-5|-
TGTGCCAGCAGCTTAGGGGTACGGGAGGGCCAGCCCCAGCATTTT
CASSLGVREGQPQHF
>TRBV6-5|-|TRBJ2-1|-
TGTGCCACCCAGGGTCGGGTCAACAATGAGCAGTTCTTC
CATQGRVNNEQFF
>TRBV7-8|-|TRBJ1-3|-
TGTGCCAGCAGCTTAGCGATGCGGGGGGCAGGTGGAAACACCATATATTTT
CASSLAMRGAGGNTIYF
>TRBV16|-|TRBJ1-6|-
TGTGCCAGCAGCCGGGCTGAAAATTCACCCCTCCACTTT
CASSRAENSPLHF
>TRBV5-1|-|TRBJ1-1|TRBD1
TGCGCCAGCAGCTTCGCCGGGACAGGGACGAACACTGAAGCTTTCTTT
CASSFAGTGTNTEAFF
>TRBV6-2/TRBV6-3|-|TRBJ2-1|TRBD2
TGTGCCAGCAGTAGCGGGGGAGGTGTAAATGAGCAGTTCTTC
CASSSGGGVNEQFF
>TRBV9|-|TRBJ2-2|TRBD2
TGTGCCAGCAGGCCGGGGGGGAACACCGGGGAGCTGTTTTTT
CASRPGGNTGELFF
>TRBV4-3|-|TRBJ1-1|-
TGCGCCAGCAGCCAAGATCAGGGAGAGGGGGACACTGAAGCTTTCTTT
CASSQDQGEGDTEAFF
>TRBV5-1|-|TRBJ2-3|-
TGCGCCAGCAGGCCCGGGACTTCGGCGTTCACAGATACGCAGTATTTT
CASRPGTSAFTDTQYF
>TRBV7-9|once|TRBJ1-4|TRBD1
TGTGCCAGCAGCTCACGACAGGGAAATGAAAAACTGTTTTTT
CASSSRQGNEKLFF
>TRBV11-3|-|TRBJ1-2|-
TGTGCCAGCAGCTTAGATAGAAACTATGGCTACACCTTC
CASSLDRNYGYTF
>TRBV6-5|-|TRBJ2-2|-
TGTGCCAGCACGAGGACACCTAACACCGGGGAGCTGTTTTTT
CASTRTPNTGELFF
>TRBV15|-|TRBJ1-2|TRBD1
TGTGCCACCAGCGGGAGAACAGGGGGCGGCTACACCTTC
CATSGRTGGGYTF
>TRBV18|-|TRBJ1-2|-
TGTGCCAGCTCACCAAGGGACGGAGGGCTCCTAGCCTTC
CASSPRDGGLLAF
>TRBV21-1|-|TRBJ2-7|-
TGTGCCAGCAGCAAACCTCTGGCGGGGGGGCGGTCCTACGAGCAGTACTTC
CASSKPLAGGRSYEQYF
>TRBV15|-|TRBJ2-7|-
TGTGCCACCAGCAGAGATCTGAGACTAGATTACGAGCAGTACTTC
CATSRDLRLDYEQYF
>TRBV7-8|few|TRBJ1-5|TRBD1
TGTGCCAGCAGCTTAGAACAGGGGGGGTATAGCAATCAGCCCCAGCATTTT
CASSLEQGGYSNQPQHF
>TRBV3-1/TRBV3-2|once|TRBJ2-3|-
TGTGCCAGCAGCCAAGATGTATGGACACTGTCAGATACGCAGTATTTT
CASSQDVWTLSDTQYF
>TRBV7-2|-|TRBJ2-3|-
TGTGCCAGCAGCTTACAGGTGGATACGCAGTATTTT
CASSLQVDTQYF
>TRBV30|-|TRBJ1-2|-
TGTGCCTGGAGTAAACTCGGGACTAACTATGGCTACACCTTC
CAWSKLGTNYGYTF
>TRBV28|-|TRBJ2-3|TRBD1
TGTGCCAGCAGTTTTTTTTACTCAGGGGGCATCGCAGATACGCAGTATTTT
CASSFFYSGGIADTQYF
>TRBV27|-|TRBJ2-7|-
TGTGCCAACAGGTCCAGGGTACCTGGCTCGGGGCAGTACTTC
CANRSRVPGSGQYF
>TRBV3-1/TRBV3-2|once|TRBJ2-5|-
TGTGCCAGCAGCCAACCAGCCCGGGGGTTACTAGAAGAGACCCAGTACTTC
CASSQPARGLLEETQYF
>TRBV5-5|-|TRBJ1-6|TRBD1
TGTGCCAGCAGCCTCAGGGGGCCGGAGAATTCACCCCTCCACTTT
CASSLRGPENSPLHF
>TRBV28|-|TRBJ1-4|-
TGTGCCAGCAGTTTGCGTGGGGGCGAGGGTGAAAAACTGTTTTTT
CASSLRGGEGEKLFF
>TRBV6-1|-|TRBJ1-2|TRBD1
TGTGCCAGCAGTGACCACTGGGACAGGGAAGAGGGGGGCTATGGCTACACCTTC
CASSDHWDREEGGYGYTF
>TRBV11-2|-|TRBJ2-7|-
TGTGCCAGCAGCTTTGACAGTTACTACGAGCAGTACTTC
CASSFDSYYEQYF
>TRBV19|-|TRBJ2-3|TRBD2
TGTGCCAGTACTCTTAGATTCGCCCCCGGGGGGAGCACAGATACGCAGTATTTT
CASTLRFAPGGSTDTQYF
>TRBV6-2/TRBV6-3|-|TRBJ2-1|TRBD2
TGTGCCAGCAGCCGCACTAGCGGGGGGTCCTTAAATGAGCAGTTCTTC
CASSRTSGGSLNEQFF
>TRBV30|-|TRBJ1-2|-
TGTGCCTGGACTCTTTGGGATCAGGGCGGCTACACCTTC
CAWTLWDQGGYTF
>TRBV12-5|-|TRBJ1-2|TRBD1
TGTGCTAGTGGTTTATCGGGACAGGGATTAGGTGGCTACACCTTC
CASGLSGQGLGGYTF
>TRBV19|-|TRBJ1-4|TRBD1
TGTGCCAGTAGTCGTCCAGGGGGCAATGAAAAACTGTTTTTT
CASSRPGGNEKLFF
>TRBV30|once|TRBJ1-1|-
TGTGCCTGGAGTGGAAACTCCGGGACATCAGCTTTCTTT
CAWSGNSGTSAFF
>TRBV18|-|TRBJ2-3|-
TGTGCCAGCTCACCAAGGACAGGCACAGATACGCAGTATTTT
CASSPRTGTDTQYF
>TRBV19|-|TRBJ1-6|-
TGTGCCAGTAAACGGGGGGAGATAAATTCACCCCTCCACTTT
CASKRGEINSPLHF
>TRBV2|-|TRBJ1-4|-
TGTGCCAGCAGTGAACAGGGTCAAGCCGCAACTAATGAAAAACTGTTTTTT
CASSEQGQAATNEKLFF
>TRBV5-1|-|TRBJ2-1|-
TGCGCCAGTTCAGGGTCGGAGTCCTACAATGAGCAGTTCTTC
CASSGSESYNEQFF
>TRBV9|-|TRBJ2-7|TRBD2
TGTGCCAGCAGCGTAGCCCCTAGCGGGGGGTACTACGAGCAGTACTTC
CASSVAPSGGYYEQYF
>TRBV3-1/TRBV3-2|many|TRBJ1-4|TRBD1
TGTGCCAGCAGCCAAGAGGCTTGGGACAGGGATGAAAAACTGTTTTTT
CASSQEAWDRDEKLFF
>TRBV19|-|TRBJ1-2|TRBD1
TGTGCCAGTACAGGACAGGGTAGGCATGGCTACACCTTC
CASTGQGRHGYTF
>TRBV18|-|TRBJ2-1|TRBD2
TGTGCCAGCTCACCAACGACTAGCGGGGGGGCTGAGCAGTTCTTC
CASSPTTSGGAEQFF
>TRBV5-1|-|TRBJ1-4|-
TGCGCCAGCAGCCTAAGACCAGGGGCAACTAATGAAAAACTGTTTTTT
CASSLRPGATNEKLFF
>TRBV30|-|TRBJ1-4|TRBD1
TGTGCCTGGACCGAGACAGGGACTGATGAAAAACTGTTTTTT
CAWTETGTDEKLFF
>TRBV20-1|-|TRBJ1-5|TRBD1
TGCAGTGCTAGTCTACCAGGGGGCCATCAGCCCCAGCATTTT
CSASLPGGHQPQHF
>TRBV27|-|TRBJ1-1|-
TGTGCCAGTCGGGGGGGGTGGAGAACTGAAGCTTTCTTT
CASRGGWRTEAFF
>TRBV28|-|TRBJ2-1|-
TGTGCCAGCAGCGTTGGGAGCTACAATGAGCAGTTCTTC
CASSVGSYNEQFF
>TRBV5-1|few|TRBJ1-1|-
TGCGCCAGCAGCTTATTCCCGGGGTCGAGCACTGAAGCTTTCTTT
CASSLFPGSSTEAFF
>TRBV4-2|-|TRBJ2-5|TRBD2
TGTGCCAGCAGCCAGGCGGGGGGGCAACAAGAGACCCAGTACTTC
CASSQAGGQQETQYF
>TRBV19|-|TRBJ2-7|-
TGTGCCAGTAGTCCGGGGACTGGGAGCTCCTACGAGCAGTACTTC
CASSPGTGSSYEQYF
>TRBV29-1|-|TRBJ2-7|TRBD1
TGCAGCGTTGGGGGACAGGGATCCTACGAGCAGTACTTC
CSVGGQGSYEQYF
>TRBV7-3|once|TRBJ2-1|TRBD2
TGTGCCAGCAGCGTAACTAGCGGGTTGAATGAGCAGTTCTTC
CASSVTSGLNEQFF